This TCR beta chain derives from a study of blood T cell repertoires in COVID-19. Study background: COVID-19 samples collected from the United States, Italy and Spain covered acute and convalescent phases. The cDNA or gDNA used as material had been derived from T cells, B-cell-depleted T cells, or PBMCs.

Sequencing was performed with immunoSEQ multiplex PCR; in TCRdb, only in-frame clones are kept and a portion is missing. This table has fewer than 200,000 clones, about 83% appearing once. Germline V gives CDR1 GTSNPN, CDR2 SVGIG (reference sequence). The CDR3 extends over 13 amino acids. V was clipped by 2 bases and J by 4 bases; unmatched bases: 3. The chain links TRBV30 to TRBJ1-2, with 8 bases lining up with TRBD1. This sequence originates from a man between 40 and 49 years old who had recovered from COVID-19. Sequenced sample: peripheral blood. The CDR3 DNA reads TGTGCCTGGAGTCTTGGGACAGGCTATGGCTACACCTTC. This encodes CAWSLGTGYGYTF.